This entry lists 32 T cell receptor beta chains sequenced from one sample in a study of beta chain features in type 1 diabetes. All of the isolated RNA was reverse transcribed, so expressed TCRB transcripts were sequenced. Generated by immunoSEQ multiplex PCR, the TCRdb table keeps only in-frame clones and is missing some. Altogether some 220,000 clones are present, roughly a tenth being singletons, with the ten largest covering roughly 1.3%. The sequencing input was central memory CD4+ T cells from blood. The source is a man aged 18 to 29 in good health.

This clone showed up just a few times. The chain employs TRBV4-2 and TRBJ2-7, with 9 bases matching TRBD2. This CDR3 has 16 amino acids. Germline assignment: CDR1 LGHNA and CDR2 YNFKEQ. Trimming cost V 0 bases and J 7 bases; bases outside gene matches: 10. In nucleotides, the CDR3 is TGTGCCAGCAGCCAAGATGTGTTAGCGGGAGCGGGAGAGCAGTACTTC. This sequence encodes CASSQDVLAGAGEQYF.

The J gene is TRBJ2-2, the V gene TRBV9; a weak D match, TRBD1 (6 bases). V lost 0 bases, J lost 3 bases, and 12 bases lay in between. Germline lookup yields CDR1 SGDLS and CDR2 YYNGEE. This CDR3 spans 16 amino acids. CDR3 sequence reads: CASSVGPRTDTGELFF. In nucleotides, the CDR3 is TGTGCCAGCAGCGTAGGGCCAAGGACAGACACCGGGGAGCTGTTTTTT.

The rearrangement joins TRBV6-4 to TRBJ2-3; 7 bases align to TRBD2. The junction had 7 bases not matched to a gene; V was cut back by 4 bases and J by 0 bases. The germline CDR1 and CDR2 sequences are MRHNA and SNTAGT. The CDR3 consists of 16 residues. In nucleotides, the CDR3 is TGTGCCAGCAGTGCTCGTCGGGGAGGGAGCACAGATACGCAGTATTTT. Translated: CASSARRGGSTDTQYF.

Only a few counts were recorded for this clone. DNA of the CDR3: TGTGCCAGCAGCTTAGCACAGGGTGTTGAGACCCAGTACTTC. As protein: CASSLAQGVETQYF. The gene calls are TRBV11-2 and TRBJ2-5, with D tentatively TRBD1 (6 bases). CDR3 length: 14 amino acids. V lost 1 base and J 5 bases, leaving 11 bases between the germline ends. CDR1 is SGHAT and CDR2 is FQNNGV in the germline V gene.

The rearrangement links TRBV5-1 to TRBJ2-1, with 9 bases lining up with TRBD2. Germline-derived CDR1 and CDR2 are SGHRS and YFSETQ. The CDR3 extends over 19 amino acids. Losses at the gene ends were 0 bases for V and 2 bases for J; bases not matched to a gene: 12. The DNA for the CDR3 is TGCGCCAGCAGCTTGGTTCGGGCTAGCGGGAAGGTCCCCTACAATGAGCAGTTCTTC. As protein: CASSLVRASGKVPYNEQFF.

This clone was observed a few times. The chain has TRBV29-1 and TRBJ2-1; TRBD2 is a possible D gene (5 bases). Between the trimmed V and J ends, which lost 1 base and 0 bases, there was a span of 10 bases. The germline V gene encodes CDR1 SQVTM and CDR2 ANQGSEA. CDR3 length: 15 residues. CDR3 protein: CSVEGGAVSYNEQFF. CDR3 nucleotides: TGCAGCGTTGAAGGTGGAGCGGTCTCCTACAATGAGCAGTTCTTC.

V usage is TRBV21-1 and J usage is TRBJ1-5; TRBD1, the table's D call, was not compared with the DNA. TRBV21-1 is a recognized pseudogene. The CDR3 totals 15 residues. CDR3 nucleotides: TGTGCCAGCAGCAAAGACAGGGCGGGCAATCAGCCCCAGCATTTT. This encodes CASSKDRAGNQPQHF.

The chain carries TRBV18 and TRBJ2-3; D remains unclear. V gave up 3 bases and J gave up 0 bases, with 10 bases separating them. The CDR3 spans 15 residues. The germline CDR1 and CDR2 sequences are KGHSH and LQKENI. The CDR3 DNA sequence: TGTGCCAGCTCACCGGGCGTTGACAGCACAGATACGCAGTATTTT. This codes for CASSPGVDSTDTQYF. Combining the CDR3 with reference TRBV18 and TRBJ2-3 gives the whole variable domain NAGVMQNPRHLVRRRGQEARLRCSPMKGHSHVYWYRQLPEEGLKFMVYLQKENIIDESGMPKERFSAEFPKEGPSILRIQQVVRGDSAAYFCASSPGVDSTDTQYFGPGTRLTVL.

This clone showed up just a few times. This rearrangement joins TRBV19 to TRBJ2-1; TRBD2 agrees at 7 bases. Trimming took 7 bases from V and 6 from J; bases not matched to a gene: 9. The CDR3 loop spans 14 amino acids. Germline CDR1 LNHDA, CDR2 SQIVND (reference sequence). The DNA for the CDR3 is TGTGCCAGTACCAAACATAGCGGGCCCAATGAGCAGTTCTTC. It specifies CASTKHSGPNEQFF.

This clone was seen more than once but under ten times. This rearrangement joins TRBV25-1 to TRBJ2-3; D remains unclear. The V gene's germline CDR1 is MGHDK and CDR2 SYGVNS. CDR3 length: 16 residues. V lost 6 bases to trimming and J lost 4 bases, with 20 bases between them. The CDR3 nucleotides are TGTGCCAGCAGAGAGTCCCGGGCCGAGGATCCAGATACGCAGTATTTT. It translates to CASRESRAEDPDTQYF.

This clone was recorded a few times. V gene TRBV28 combines with J gene TRBJ2-7, with unresolved D. CDR3 length: 15 amino acids. The germline gives CDR1 MDHEN, CDR2 SYDVKM. Trimming left V 7 bases short and J 5 bases short, with 21 bases between. CDR3 bases: TGTGCCAGCACCCGCGTGTTAGGGTTTCGGAACGAGCAGTACTTC. Encoded protein: CASTRVLGFRNEQYF.

The V and J genes are TRBV2 and TRBJ2-3; D remains unclear. In germline, CDR1 is SNHLY, CDR2 FYNNEI. Trimming removed 2 bases at V and 1 base at J, with 7 bases between. The CDR3 is made up of 14 amino acids. DNA for the CDR3: TGTGCCAGCAGTGAATCACTGGGCACAGATACGCAGTATTTT. Protein: CASSESLGTDTQYF. Combining the CDR3 with reference TRBV2 and TRBJ2-3 gives the whole variable domain EPEVTQTPSHQVTQMGQEVILRCVPISNHLYFYWYRQILGQKVEFLVSFYNNEISEKSEIFDDQFSVERPDGSNFTLKIRSTKLEDSAMYFCASSESLGTDTQYFGPGTRLTVL.

V gene TRBV9 combines with J gene TRBJ2-7; 7 nucleotides align to TRBD2. In germline, CDR1 is SGDLS, CDR2 YYNGEE. This CDR3 region has 15 residues. V dropped 0 bases and J dropped 2; count of bases not matched to a gene: 5. In DNA form, the CDR3 reads TGTGCCAGCAGCGTAGCTGGGGGAGGGGCCTACGAGCAGTACTTC. Amino acids: CASSVAGGGAYEQYF.

There are a few counts of this clone. V and J are TRBV2 and TRBJ2-1; 10 bases agree with TRBD2. V was pared by 6 bases and J by 6 bases, with 8 bases of the junction left unmatched. CDR3 length: 15 residues. Per the germline V gene, CDR1 is SNHLY and CDR2 is FYNNEI. CDR3 protein: CASRRASGRGNEQFF. The CDR3 DNA follows: TGTGCCAGCAGGAGAGCTAGCGGGAGAGGCAATGAGCAGTTCTTC. Supplemented by reference TRBV2 and TRBJ2-1, the full variable domain reads EPEVTQTPSHQVTQMGQEVILRCVPISNHLYFYWYRQILGQKVEFLVSFYNNEISEKSEIFDDQFSVERPDGSNFTLKIRSTKLEDSAMYFCASRRASGRGNEQFFGPGTRLTVL.

In its sample, this clone was seen a few times. V gene TRBV18 combines with J gene TRBJ2-1; maybe TRBD1 (6 bases). This CDR3 is built from 13 residues. The V gene lost 4 bases and the J gene lost 8 bases, with 12 bases spanning the gap. Germline lookup yields CDR1 KGHSH and CDR2 LQKENI. DNA for the CDR3: TGTGCCAGCTCACTCCACAGGGAAGATGAGCAGTTCTTC. Residues: CASSLHREDEQFF.

The chain employs TRBV5-4 and TRBJ2-5, with 9 nucleotides matching TRBD1. V lost 4 bases and J lost 5; bases outside the gene matches: 9. The CDR3 spans 15 residues. The germline V gene encodes CDR1 SGHNT and CDR2 YYREEE (reference sequence). The CDR3 reads CASSTLQGAGETQYF. The CDR3 DNA sequence: TGTGCCAGCAGCACCCTACAGGGGGCAGGGGAGACCCAGTACTTC.

V usage is TRBV27 and J usage is TRBJ1-5, with no clear D. Germline-derived CDR1 and CDR2 are MNHEY and SMNVEV (reference sequence). V was clipped by 3 bases and J by 9 bases, with 12 bases between them. The CDR3 length is 13 residues. In nucleotides, the CDR3 is TGTGCCAGCAGTTTGCAGGCCGAGTTGCCCCAGCATTTT. The encoded protein is CASSLQAELPQHF.

The gene calls are TRBV30 and TRBJ2-1, with 12 nucleotides matching TRBD2. V gave up 3 bases and J gave up 3 bases; unmatched junction bases: 6. The CDR3 extends over 16 amino acids. Germline loops: CDR1 GTSNPN, CDR2 SVGIG (reference sequence). CDR3 sequence: CAWRSLAGGHYNEQFF. CDR3 DNA: TGTGCCTGGAGGAGTCTAGCGGGAGGGCACTACAATGAGCAGTTCTTC. Combining the CDR3 with reference TRBV30 and TRBJ2-1 gives the whole variable domain SQTIHQWPATLVQPVGSPLSLECTVEGTSNPNLYWYRQAAGRGLQLLFYSVGIGQISSEVPQNLSASRPQDRQFILSSKKLLLSDSGFYLCAWRSLAGGHYNEQFFGPGTRLTVL.

This clone was seen more than once but under ten times. The chain joins TRBV11-2 to TRBJ2-3, with a tentative D call TRBD2 (6 bases). CDR3 size: 15 residues. The germline CDR1 and CDR2 sequences are SGHAT and FQNNGV. The V end lost 7 bases, the J end lost 0 bases, and 14 bases lay between the germline ends. The chain's CDR3 is CASTPRRGSTDTQYF. The CDR3 nucleotides read TGTGCCAGCACCCCGCGTCGGGGGAGCACAGATACGCAGTATTTT.

The chain couples TRBV5-1 to TRBJ2-7; 7 bases are shared with TRBD1. Trimming cost V 0 bases and J 0 bases; bases outside gene matches: 3. The germline V gene has CDR1 SGHRS and CDR2 YFSETQ. CDR3 length: 15 amino acids. The CDR3 region is CASSLVAGGSYEQYF. In nucleotides, the CDR3 is TGCGCCAGCAGCTTGGTGGCAGGGGGCTCCTACGAGCAGTACTTC.

This clone came up a few times. The chain couples TRBV30 to TRBJ1-4, with TRBD1 matching 9 bases. The CDR3 extends over 16 amino acids. Germline CDR1 and CDR2: GTSNPN and SVGIG (reference sequence). Unmatched junction bases numbered 12, after V lost 1 base and J lost 9 bases. CDR3 loop: CAWSGTYGTGIQKLFF. In DNA form, the CDR3 reads TGTGCCTGGAGTGGAACTTACGGGACAGGGATCCAAAAACTGTTTTTT.

This clone was observed a few times. The V gene is TRBV28, the J gene TRBJ2-5; TRBD2 matches at 7 bases. There are 15 residues in the CDR3. V was pared by 8 bases and J by 6 bases, with 15 bases of the junction left unmatched. Germline lookup yields CDR1 MDHEN and CDR2 SYDVKM. CDR3 nucleotides: TGTGCCAGCTCCTCCTGGGGGGAGGGGCGGCAGACCCAGTACTTC. As protein: CASSSWGEGRQTQYF.

This rearrangement joins TRBV10-3 to TRBJ2-7; weak D call: TRBD1 (10 bases). The CDR3 totals 14 residues. Germline V gene data show CDR1 as ENHRY and CDR2 as SYGVKD. Trimming pared 10 bases from V and 5 bases from J, leaving 21 bases between. The CDR3 DNA follows: TGTGCCAGCGGGGGGGACAGGGGCCCCCACGAGCAGTACTTC. It specifies CASGGDRGPHEQYF.

This clone appeared a few times. This sequence joins TRBV4-3 and TRBJ2-2, with a tentative D call TRBD1 (5 bases). Per germline, CDR1 LGHNA and CDR2 YSLEER. The CDR3 length is 14 residues. V was clipped by 1 base and J by 7 bases, with 10 bases between them. This CDR3 is CASSQVTGGGELFF. In DNA form, the CDR3 reads TGCGCCAGCAGCCAAGTTACAGGTGGCGGGGAGCTGTTTTTT.

This clone has only a few counts. The rearrangement uses TRBV4-1 and TRBJ2-1; TRBD1 matches 7 bases. This CDR3 has 13 residues. Trimming at V came to 6 bases and at J to 5 bases, leaving 4 bases not matched to a gene. Germline values: CDR1 MGHRA, CDR2 YSYEKL. The CDR3 sequence is CASSTTGNNEQFF. The CDR3 bases are TGCGCCAGCAGTACGACAGGGAACAATGAGCAGTTCTTC.

This clone was seen a few times. The chain employs TRBV7-2 and TRBJ2-1, with 8 bases matching TRBD2. CDR3 size: 15 residues. The junction had 9 bases not matched to a gene; V was cut back by 5 bases and J by 6 bases. Germline CDR1 and CDR2: SGHTA and FQGNSA. The CDR3 nucleotides are TGTGCCAGCAGCCCGGAGCTAGCGGGCGGCAATGAGCAGTTCTTC. It codes for CASSPELAGGNEQFF.

Turning to this clone: The sample holds other DNA sequences that translate to the same CDR3. The chain couples TRBV10-3 to TRBJ2-7; D could derive from TRBD1 or TRBD2 (5 bases each). The V end was cut by 4 bases, the J end by 4 bases, with 5 bases between. The germline CDR1 and CDR2 sequences are ENHRY and SYGVKD. This CDR3 region has 11 residues. The CDR3 bases are TGTGCCATCAGTGGGGGGTACGAGCAGTACTTC. It translates to CAISGGYEQYF.

This chain uses TRBV18 with TRBJ2-3; 9 bases are shared with TRBD2. Germline CDR1 KGHSH, CDR2 LQKENI. This CDR3 is 16 amino acids long. V shed 2 bases, J shed 2 bases, and the junction held 5 bases outside the gene matches. CDR3 amino acids: CASSPTAGGPTDTQYF. In DNA, the CDR3 is TGTGCCAGCTCACCAACAGCGGGAGGCCCCACAGATACGCAGTATTTT.

Only a few counts were recorded for this clone. The V and J genes are TRBV18 and TRBJ2-7, with D perhaps TRBD2 (5 bases). Trimming left V 3 bases short and J 4 bases short, with 7 bases between. CDR1 is KGHSH and CDR2 is LQKENI in the germline V gene. This CDR3 comprises 12 residues. The CDR3 bases are TGTGCCAGCTCACCTACGGGGTACGAGCAGTACTTC. It codes for CASSPTGYEQYF.

This clone came up a few times. The rearrangement links TRBV28 to TRBJ2-7, with D possibly being TRBD2 (6 bases). Germline V gene sequence: CDR1 MDHEN, CDR2 SYDVKM. The CDR3 covers 14 residues. V lost 11 bases to trimming and J lost 2 bases, with 19 bases between them. CDR3 DNA: TGTGCCGTCACCTCCCGTCGGGGGACCTACGAGCAGTACTTC. Translating it yields CAVTSRRGTYEQYF. The whole variable domain, filled in from reference TRBV28 and TRBJ2-7, reads DVKVTQSSRYLVKRTGEKVFLECVQDMDHENMFWYRQDPGLGLRLIYFSYDVKMKEKGDIPEGYSVSREKKERFSLILESASTNQTSMYLCAVTSRRGTYEQYFGPGTRLTVT.

Here the CDR3 reads CATRGFSRSYNEQFF. CDR3 sequence (DNA): TGTGCCACCAGAGGCTTTTCACGCTCCTACAATGAGCAGTTCTTC. V gene TRBV19 combines with J gene TRBJ2-1, with D uncertain. Trimming took off 10 bases at V and 0 bases at J, with 16 bases between the two ends. This CDR3 contains 15 residues. Looked up from germline, CDR1 is LNHDA and CDR2 is SQIVND (reference sequence).

The chain combines TRBV12-5 with TRBJ2-7; D might be TRBD1 or TRBD2, each matching 5 bases. V gave up 2 bases and J gave up 4 bases, with 18 bases separating them. This CDR3 contains 16 residues. Germline CDR1 LGHNT, CDR2 FRNRAP. The CDR3 DNA is TGTGCTAGTGGTTTGCCTTCGGGGCAGGCAGGGTACGAGCAGTACTTC. This translates into CASGLPSGQAGYEQYF. Combining the CDR3 with reference TRBV12-5 and TRBJ2-7 gives the whole variable domain DARVTQTPRHKVTEMGQEVTMRCQPILGHNTVFWYRQTMMQGLELLAYFRNRAPLDDSGMPKDRFSAEMPDATLATLKIQPSEPRDSAVYFCASGLPSGQAGYEQYFGPGTRLTVT.